This T cell receptor beta chain is drawn from a study of shared clonotypes between healthy human individuals. Study-wide results and limits: A small donor pool kept down the genetic and exposure-history diversity that was represented. Memory subsets generally showed smaller estimated richness than naive subsets did.

This clone has a handful of counts. Its antigen is as yet unknown. Every immunoSEQ plate was one replicate of a subset's evenly spread DNA. Each sorted subset replicate got 200 ng genomic DNA, around 29,000 genomes. Only in-frame clones appear in the TCRdb table, and some are missing; sequencing was by immunoSEQ multiplex PCR. The sample includes approximately 120,000 clones, over 65% seen only once; the top ten take about 23%. This receptor was obtained from a woman in her thirties in good health. Sequenced sample: memory CD8+ T cells sorted from blood. Subset described: CD45RO+ cells pooled with CCR7-negative TemRA cells.

This chain's CDR3 is CASSVGHLGGDTEAFF. CDR3 bases: TGTGCCAGCAGCGTAGGCCACCTCGGGGGCGACACTGAAGCTTTCTTT. This chain uses TRBV9 with TRBJ1-1; D may be TRBD1 (6 bases). Germline-derived CDR1 and CDR2 are SGDLS and YYNGEE. This CDR3 comprises 16 residues. Trimming took off 0 bases at V and 3 bases at J, with 15 bases between the two ends.